This T cell receptor (beta chain) was sequenced during a study of response to subunit inactivated influenza vaccine. In TCRdb, the RT-PCR reads were re-called with MiXCR into one record per CDR3 protein. The sample includes approximately 160,000 distinct CDR3 sequences, about 10% of them seen just once. On this clonotype itself: Its specificity is unknown.

Germline loops: CDR1 SGDLS, CDR2 YYNGEE. CDR3 length: 15 residues. V gave up 5 bases and J gave up 1 base; unmatched junction bases: 6. Study-wide results and caveats: After each seasonal influenza vaccination, few new T cells are recruited, the authors suggested.

The source material was CD8+ T cells sorted from PBMCs, sampled less than 30 months after vaccination. The TCR comes from a man between 50 and 69 years old who received an inactivated influenza vaccine. This sequence joins TRBV9 and TRBJ2-1, with 7 bases fitting TRBD2. The CDR3 loop is CASRRGSGSYNEQFF. CDR3 in DNA: TGTGCCAGCAGGCGCGGGAGTGGGTCCTACAATGAGCAGTTCTTC. The variable domain in full, with the rest retrieved from reference TRBV9 and TRBJ2-1, is DSGVTQTPKHLITATGQRVTLRCSPRSGDLSVYWYQQSLDQGLQFLIQYYNGEERAKGNILERFSAQQFPDLHSELNLSSLELGDSALYFCASRRGSGSYNEQFFGPGTRLTVL.